The 19 T cell receptor beta chains listed next were all sequenced from one sample in a study of blood T cell repertoires in COVID-19. Method: immunoSEQ multiplex PCR; TCRdb's copy keeps in-frame clones and lacks some. The sample gives some 130,000 clones, approximately 84% of which show up once; about 18% is in the top ten. Sequences were obtained from peripheral blood. The receptors were sampled from a woman of 80 years or more with acute or convalescent COVID-19.

The chain couples TRBV29-1 to TRBJ2-1; 9 bases align to TRBD1. The CDR3 sequence is 13 residues long. CDR1 and CDR2 from the germline V gene are SQVTM and ANQGSEA. J lost 7 bases, V lost 4 bases, and 5 bases had no gene match. CDR3 sequence (DNA): TGCAGCGTTGGTAACAGGGGGCGGAATGAGCAGTTCTTC. It codes for CSVGNRGRNEQFF.

The chain carries TRBV7-8 and TRBJ1-2; no clear D. Per the germline V gene, CDR1 is SGHVS and CDR2 is FQNEAQ. V gave up 5 bases and J gave up 5 bases, with 9 bases separating them. The CDR3 length is 12 residues. The DNA for the CDR3 is TGTGCCAGCAGCCCAGTCGGGTATGGCTACACCTTC. This gives the protein CASSPVGYGYTF.

V and J are TRBV9 and TRBJ2-7; D may be TRBD1 (6 bases). This CDR3 spans 15 amino acids. Trimming shortened V by 3 bases and J by 0 bases, and 13 bases separated the two germline ends. Germline loops: CDR1 SGDLS, CDR2 YYNGEE. CDR3 DNA: TGTGCCAGCAGCGCCGGACAGCGCTCCTCCTACGAGCAGTACTTC. Protein sequence: CASSAGQRSSYEQYF.

The CDR3 DNA sequence: TGTGCCAGCAGCCAAGATGTCCTAGCGGGAATTCTGTTCTTC. As protein: CASSQDVLAGILFF. V and J are TRBV3-1 (or the pseudogene TRBV3-2) and TRBJ2-1; 9 bases are a match to TRBD2. With V trimmed by 0 bases and J by 15 bases, 9 bases remained unmatched. This CDR3 spans 14 amino acids. Germline loops: CDR1 LGHDT, CDR2 YNNKEL (reference sequence).

The J gene is TRBJ2-3, the V gene TRBV6-2 or TRBV6-3; 7 bases are a match to TRBD2. CDR1 MNHEY and CDR2 SVGEGT come from the germline V gene. The CDR3 contains 19 residues. The V and J ends lost 3 bases and 0 bases, in that order; junction bases with no gene match: 15. CDR3 nucleotides: TGTGCCAGCAGTTATGCGATACCTGGGAGTAGCGGGAGCACAGATACGCAGTATTTT. Its translation: CASSYAIPGSSGSTDTQYF.

The V call is TRBV27, the J call TRBJ1-1; weak D call: TRBD1 (6 bases). Looked up from germline, CDR1 is MNHEY and CDR2 is SMNVEV (reference sequence). The germline V and J ends were trimmed by 4 bases and 2 bases, with 14 bases remaining between them. The length of the CDR3 is 15 residues. CDR3: CASSSPSGANTEAFF. The CDR3 DNA is TGTGCCAGCAGTTCCCCGTCAGGGGCTAACACTGAAGCTTTCTTT.

V usage is TRBV7-9 and J usage is TRBJ1-2; no reliable D call. The CDR3 is made up of 12 amino acids. The V end lost 1 base, the J end lost 9 bases, and 9 bases lay between the germline ends. Germline-derived CDR1 and CDR2 are SEHNR and FQNEAQ (reference sequence). The CDR3 protein is CASSLEAGSYTF. Written as DNA, the CDR3 is TGTGCCAGCAGCTTAGAGGCGGGAAGCTACACCTTC.

The J gene is TRBJ1-2, the V gene TRBV27; TRBD1 matches 10 bases. Germline V lookup: CDR1 MNHEY, CDR2 SMNVEV (reference sequence). The CDR3 is made up of 14 amino acids. The J segment lost 8 bases and the V segment lost 4 bases, leaving 7 bases of the junction unmatched. CDR3 sequence: CASSSSGTGVGYTF. The DNA of the CDR3 is TGTGCCAGCAGTTCCTCGGGGACAGGGGTAGGCTACACCTTC.

J is TRBJ2-4 and V is TRBV2; TRBD2 matches at 12 bases. V lost 7 bases and J lost 4; bases outside the gene matches: 11. This CDR3 comprises 17 residues. CDR1 and CDR2 (germline): SNHLY, FYNNEI. CDR3: CASTSQNLAGGKNIQYF. The CDR3 DNA sequence: TGTGCCAGCACCTCCCAAAATCTAGCGGGGGGGAAAAACATTCAGTACTTC.

A few counts support this clone. This chain connects TRBV27 to TRBJ1-1; D might be TRBD1 (6 bases). CDR1 and CDR2 from the germline V gene are MNHEY and SMNVEV (reference sequence). Trimming removed 6 bases from V and 3 bases from J, with 11 bases in between. The CDR3 is 13 residues long. CDR3 amino acids: CASRAQGYTEAFF. The CDR3 region has the DNA TGTGCCAGCAGGGCACAGGGTTACACTGAAGCTTTCTTT.

The rearrangement joins TRBV3-1 (or the pseudogene TRBV3-2) to TRBJ2-7, with a weak D call TRBD1 (5 bases). Germline V gene data show CDR1 as LGHDT and CDR2 as YNNKEL (reference sequence). The germline V and J ends were trimmed by 1 base and 5 bases, with 12 bases remaining between them. The CDR3 length is 14 residues. In nucleotides, the CDR3 is TGTGCCAGCAGCCAAGTTGACAGTAGCCACGAGCAGTACTTC. Translated, it gives CASSQVDSSHEQYF.

The rearrangement uses TRBV7-4 and TRBJ1-1; D gene ambiguous. This CDR3 has 18 residues. Germline V gene data show CDR1 as SGHVT and CDR2 as SQSDAQ. Trimming pared 5 bases from V and 5 bases from J, leaving 27 bases between. CDR3 sequence (DNA): TGTGCCAGCAGCCTAACTAGGGAAAGAGTGGAGGGTAAAACTGAAGCTTTCTTT. It yields the protein CASSLTRERVEGKTEAFF. The variable domain in full, with the rest retrieved from reference TRBV7-4 and TRBJ1-1, is GAGVSQSPRYKVAKRGRDVALRCDSISGHVTLYWYRQTLGQGSEVLTYSQSDAQRDKSGRPSGRFSAERPERSVSTLKIQRTEQGDSAVYLCASSLTRERVEGKTEAFFGQGTRLTVV.

The V and J genes are TRBV6-5 and TRBJ2-4, with D possibly TRBD1 on 5 matching bases. V lost 6 bases to trimming and J lost 0 bases, with 12 bases between them. The germline V gene has CDR1 MNHEY and CDR2 SVGAGI. The CDR3 length is 15 residues. The CDR3 sequence: CASSPTGVAKNIQYF. CDR3 DNA: TGTGCCAGCAGCCCAACAGGAGTAGCCAAAAACATTCAGTACTTC.

V and J are TRBV11-2 and TRBJ2-7, with 12 nucleotides matching TRBD2. The V and J ends lost 1 base and 0 bases, in that order; junction bases with no gene match: 4. This CDR3 is 17 amino acids long. Looked up from germline, CDR1 is SGHAT and CDR2 is FQNNGV. This chain's CDR3 is CASSLALAGGDSYEQYF. CDR3 in DNA: TGTGCCAGCAGCTTAGCACTAGCGGGGGGAGACTCCTACGAGCAGTACTTC.

The chain links TRBV21-1 to TRBJ1-1; no DNA check was done on the table's D call, TRBD1. TRBV21-1 is designated a pseudogene. CDR3 length: 20 residues. CDR3 sequence: CASSKRYRQGGRDRNTEAFF. For the CDR3, the DNA is TGTGCCAGCAGCAAAAGGTATCGACAGGGAGGAAGAGATAGGAACACTGAAGCTTTCTTT.

Only a few counts were recorded for this clone. The chain couples TRBV7-9 to TRBJ2-2; 11 bases agree with TRBD2. The CDR3 is 16 amino acids. Germline-derived CDR1 and CDR2 are SEHNR and FQNEAQ (reference sequence). V shed 6 bases and J 2 bases; nucleotides not matched to a gene: 5. DNA of the CDR3: TGTGCCAGCAGAAAAACTAGCGGGAGAAACACCGGGGAGCTGTTTTTT. This codes for CASRKTSGRNTGELFF. Looking up the rest from reference TRBV7-9 and TRBJ2-2 gives the full variable domain: DTGVSQNPRHKITKRGQNVTFRCDPISEHNRLYWYRQTLGQGPEFLTYFQNEAQLEKSRLLSDRFSAERPKGSFSTLEIQRTEQGDSAMYLCASRKTSGRNTGELFFGEGSRLTVL.

In the case of this clone: The sample contains more than one DNA sequence encoding this CDR3. Here the CDR3 DNA reads TGTGCCAGCAGCTTAGTCCTAGCGGGAGGACGGGAGCAGTACTTC. Translated: CASSLVLAGGREQYF. J is TRBJ2-7 and V is TRBV7-2; 11 nucleotides align to TRBD2. V dropped 1 base and J dropped 7; count of bases not matched to a gene: 6. This CDR3 contains 15 residues. CDR1 SGHTA and CDR2 FQGNSA come from the germline V gene.

V usage is TRBV6-5 and J usage is TRBJ2-3; 12 nucleotides line up with TRBD2. Per the germline V gene, CDR1 is MNHEY and CDR2 is SVGAGI. The CDR3 totals 15 residues. V dropped 6 bases and J dropped 8; count of bases not matched to a gene: 9. The CDR3 region is CASRPLAGGPGTQYF. In nucleotides, the CDR3 is TGTGCCAGCAGACCCCTAGCGGGGGGGCCTGGTACGCAGTATTTT.

This chain links TRBV4-1 with TRBJ2-7; 10 bases fit TRBD2. J gave up 7 bases and V 3 bases, and 9 bases lay outside the gene matches. This CDR3 spans 15 amino acids. CDR1 and CDR2 (germline): MGHRA, YSYEKL. The CDR3 nucleotides read TGCGCCAGCAGCCAGAGAGCGGGAGGGCCTTGGGAGCAGTACTTC. This sequence encodes CASSQRAGGPWEQYF.